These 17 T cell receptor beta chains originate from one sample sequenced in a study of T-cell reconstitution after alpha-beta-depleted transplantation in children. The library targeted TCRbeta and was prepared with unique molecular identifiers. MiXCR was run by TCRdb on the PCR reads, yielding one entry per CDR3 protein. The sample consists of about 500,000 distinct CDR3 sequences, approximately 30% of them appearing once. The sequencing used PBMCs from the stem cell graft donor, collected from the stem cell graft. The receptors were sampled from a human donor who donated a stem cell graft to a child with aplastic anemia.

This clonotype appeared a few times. CDR3 region: CASSPPGQGHTEAFF. DNA for the CDR3: TGCGCCAGCAGCCCACCTGGACAGGGGCACACTGAAGCTTTCTTT. This sequence joins TRBV5-1 and TRBJ1-1; 9 bases agree with TRBD1. Germline CDR1 and CDR2: SGHRS and YFSETQ. J lost 3 bases, V lost 4 bases, and 7 bases had no gene match. This CDR3 is 15 amino acids long.

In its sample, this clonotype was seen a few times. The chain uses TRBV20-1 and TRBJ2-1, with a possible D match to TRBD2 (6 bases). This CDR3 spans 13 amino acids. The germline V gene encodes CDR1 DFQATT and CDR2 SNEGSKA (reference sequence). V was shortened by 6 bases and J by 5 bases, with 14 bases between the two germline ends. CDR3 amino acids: CSAADYKHNEQFF. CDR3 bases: TGCAGTGCGGCGGACTATAAACACAATGAGCAGTTCTTC.

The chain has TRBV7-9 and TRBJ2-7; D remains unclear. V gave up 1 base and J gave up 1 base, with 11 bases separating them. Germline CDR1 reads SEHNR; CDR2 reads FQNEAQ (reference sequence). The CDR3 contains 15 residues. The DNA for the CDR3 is TGTGCCAGCAGCTTAGTGTCAGGCGATTCCTACGAGCAGTACGTC. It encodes CASSLVSGDSYEQYV.

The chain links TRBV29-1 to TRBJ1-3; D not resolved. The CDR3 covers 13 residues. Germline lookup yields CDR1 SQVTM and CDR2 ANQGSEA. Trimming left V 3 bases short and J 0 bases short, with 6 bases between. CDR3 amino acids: CSVDESSGNTIYF. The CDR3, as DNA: TGCAGCGTTGACGAGAGCTCTGGAAACACCATATATTTT.

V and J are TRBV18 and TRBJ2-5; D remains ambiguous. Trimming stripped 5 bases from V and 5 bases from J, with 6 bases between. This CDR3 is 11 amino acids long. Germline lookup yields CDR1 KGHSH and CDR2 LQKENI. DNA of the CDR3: TGTGCCAGCTCAACCGGGGAGACCCAGTACTTC. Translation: CASSTGETQYF.

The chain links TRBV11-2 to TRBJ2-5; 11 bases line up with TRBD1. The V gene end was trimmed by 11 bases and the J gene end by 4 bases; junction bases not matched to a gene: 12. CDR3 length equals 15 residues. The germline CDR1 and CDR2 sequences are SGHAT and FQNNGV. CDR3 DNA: TGTGCCTTACATTATCAGGACAGGGGGCTAGAGACCCAGTACTTC. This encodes CALHYQDRGLETQYF.

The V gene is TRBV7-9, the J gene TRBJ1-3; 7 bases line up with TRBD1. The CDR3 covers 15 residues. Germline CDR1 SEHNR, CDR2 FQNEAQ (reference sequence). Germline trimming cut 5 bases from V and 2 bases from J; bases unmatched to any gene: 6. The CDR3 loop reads CASSPTGPAGNTIYF. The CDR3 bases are TGTGCCAGCAGCCCGACAGGGCCAGCTGGAAACACCATATATTTT.

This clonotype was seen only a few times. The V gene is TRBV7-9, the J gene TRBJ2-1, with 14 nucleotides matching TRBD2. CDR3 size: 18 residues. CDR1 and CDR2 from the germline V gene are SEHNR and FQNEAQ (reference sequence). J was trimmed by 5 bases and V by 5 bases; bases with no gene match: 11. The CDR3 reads CASSLPRTSGRKDNEQFF. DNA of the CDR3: TGTGCCAGCAGCCTACCCAGGACTAGCGGGAGGAAAGACAATGAGCAGTTCTTC.

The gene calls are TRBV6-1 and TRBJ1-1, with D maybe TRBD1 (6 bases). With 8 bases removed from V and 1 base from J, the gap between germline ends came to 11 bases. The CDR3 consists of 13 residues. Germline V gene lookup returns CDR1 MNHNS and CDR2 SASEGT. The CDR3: CASGVRGNTEAFF. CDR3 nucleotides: TGTGCCAGCGGGGTCAGGGGGAACACTGAAGCTTTCTTT.

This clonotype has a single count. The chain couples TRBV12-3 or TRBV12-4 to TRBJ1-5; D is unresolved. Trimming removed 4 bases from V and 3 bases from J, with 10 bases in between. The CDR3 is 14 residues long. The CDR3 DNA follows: TGTGCCAGCAGTTCCGGACCGAACAATCAGCCCCAGCATTTT. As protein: CASSSGPNNQPQHF.

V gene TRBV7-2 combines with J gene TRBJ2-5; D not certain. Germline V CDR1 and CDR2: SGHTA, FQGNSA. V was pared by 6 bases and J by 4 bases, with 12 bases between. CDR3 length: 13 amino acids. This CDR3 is CASSVGFGETQYF. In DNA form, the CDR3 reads TGTGCCAGCAGTGTCGGGTTTGGAGAGACCCAGTACTTC. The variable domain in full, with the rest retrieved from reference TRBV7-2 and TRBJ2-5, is GAGVSQSPSNKVTEKGKDVELRCDPISGHTALYWYRQSLGQGLEFLIYFQGNSAPDKSGLPSDRFSAERTGGSVSTLTIQRTQQEDSAVYLCASSVGFGETQYFGPGTRLLVL.

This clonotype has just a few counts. Here the CDR3 DNA reads TGTGCCAGCAGCTTAGATATCCTTACCTCAGGGCTTGACGAGCAGTACGTC. This gives the protein CASSLDILTSGLDEQYV. V is TRBV7-8 and J is TRBJ2-7; tentative D call: TRBD1 (5 bases). V lost 1 base and J lost 5, with 21 bases in between. The CDR3 has 17 amino acids. Germline assignment: CDR1 SGHVS and CDR2 FQNEAQ.

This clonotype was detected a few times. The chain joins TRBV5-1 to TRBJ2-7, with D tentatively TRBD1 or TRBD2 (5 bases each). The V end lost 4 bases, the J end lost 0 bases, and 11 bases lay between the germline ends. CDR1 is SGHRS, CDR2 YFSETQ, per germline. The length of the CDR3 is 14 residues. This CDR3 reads CASSQSGTSYEQYF. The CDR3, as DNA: TGCGCCAGCAGCCAGTCTGGGACCTCCTACGAGCAGTACTTC.

The CDR3 here is CSVDTGNTEAFF. In nucleotides, the CDR3 is TGCAGCGTTGATACCGGGAACACTGAAGCTTTCTTT. The V and J genes are TRBV29-1 and TRBJ1-1, with D unresolved. The ends were cut back, 3 bases at V and 1 base at J, with 6 bases in the middle. The CDR3 runs 12 residues. Germline values: CDR1 SQVTM, CDR2 ANQGSEA.

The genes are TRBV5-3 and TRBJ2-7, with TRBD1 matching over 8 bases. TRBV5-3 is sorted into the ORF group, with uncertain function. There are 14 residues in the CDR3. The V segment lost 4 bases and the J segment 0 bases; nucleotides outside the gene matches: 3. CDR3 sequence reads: CARSRTGLSYEQYV. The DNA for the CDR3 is TGTGCCAGAAGCCGGACAGGGCTCTCCTACGAGCAGTACGTC.

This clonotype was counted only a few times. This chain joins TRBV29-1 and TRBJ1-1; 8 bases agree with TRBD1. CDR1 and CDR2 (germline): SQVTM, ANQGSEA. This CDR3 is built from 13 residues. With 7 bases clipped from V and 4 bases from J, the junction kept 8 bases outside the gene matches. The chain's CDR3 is CSAETGGGTEAFF. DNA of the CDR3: TGCAGCGCCGAAACAGGGGGGGGCACTGAAGCTTTCTTT.

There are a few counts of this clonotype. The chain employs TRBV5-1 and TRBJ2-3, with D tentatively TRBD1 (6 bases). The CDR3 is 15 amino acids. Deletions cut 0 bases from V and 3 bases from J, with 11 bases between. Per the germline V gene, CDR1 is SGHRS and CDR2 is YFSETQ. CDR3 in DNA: TGCGCCAGCAGCTTGGAACTACAGGGAACAGATACGCAGTATTTT. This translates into CASSLELQGTDTQYF.